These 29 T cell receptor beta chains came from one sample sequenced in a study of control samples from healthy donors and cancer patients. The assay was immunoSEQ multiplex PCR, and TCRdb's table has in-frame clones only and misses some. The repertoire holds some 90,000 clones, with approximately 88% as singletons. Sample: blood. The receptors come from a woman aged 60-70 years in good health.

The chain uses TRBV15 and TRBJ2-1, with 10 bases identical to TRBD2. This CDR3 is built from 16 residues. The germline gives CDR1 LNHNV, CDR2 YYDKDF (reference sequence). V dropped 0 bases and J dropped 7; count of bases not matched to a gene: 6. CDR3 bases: TGTGCCACCAGCAGAGATAACAGCGGGGGGGTTAATGAGCAGTTCTTC. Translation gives CATSRDNSGGVNEQFF.

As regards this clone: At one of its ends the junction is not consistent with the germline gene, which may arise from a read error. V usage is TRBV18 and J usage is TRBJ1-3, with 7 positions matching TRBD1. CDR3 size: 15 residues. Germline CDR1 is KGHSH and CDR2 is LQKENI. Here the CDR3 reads CTSSPTGVSGNTIYF. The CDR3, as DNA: TGTACCAGCTCACCAACAGGGGTCTCTGGAAACACCATATATTTT.

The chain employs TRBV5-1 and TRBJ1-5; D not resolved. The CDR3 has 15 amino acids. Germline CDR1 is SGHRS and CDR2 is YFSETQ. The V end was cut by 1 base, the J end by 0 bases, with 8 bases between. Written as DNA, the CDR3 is TGCGCCAGCAGCTTGTGGGGTGATAGCAATCAGCCCCAGCATTTT. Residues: CASSLWGDSNQPQHF.

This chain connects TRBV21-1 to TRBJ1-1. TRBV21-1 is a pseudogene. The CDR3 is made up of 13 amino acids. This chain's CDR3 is CASSKAQGGQAFF. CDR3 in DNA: TGTGCCAGCAGCAAAGCGCAGGGGGGGCAAGCTTTCTTT.

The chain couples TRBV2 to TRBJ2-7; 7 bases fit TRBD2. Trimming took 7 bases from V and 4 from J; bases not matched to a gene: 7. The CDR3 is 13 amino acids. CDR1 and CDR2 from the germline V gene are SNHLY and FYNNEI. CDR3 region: CASTGGVGYEQYF. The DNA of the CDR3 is TGTGCCAGCACTGGGGGGGTAGGGTACGAGCAGTACTTC.

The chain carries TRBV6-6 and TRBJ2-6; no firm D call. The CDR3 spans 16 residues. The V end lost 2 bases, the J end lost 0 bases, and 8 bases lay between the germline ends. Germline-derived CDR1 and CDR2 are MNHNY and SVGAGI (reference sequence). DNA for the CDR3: TGTGCCAGCAGTTACCCTGCCTTCTCTGGGGCCAACGTCCTGACTTTC. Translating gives CASSYPAFSGANVLTF.

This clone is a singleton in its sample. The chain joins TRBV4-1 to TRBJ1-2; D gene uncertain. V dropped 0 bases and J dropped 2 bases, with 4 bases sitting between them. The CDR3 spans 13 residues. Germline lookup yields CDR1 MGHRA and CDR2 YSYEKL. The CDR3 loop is CASSQDRNYGYTF. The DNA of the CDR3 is TGCGCCAGCAGCCAAGACAGGAACTATGGCTACACCTTC.

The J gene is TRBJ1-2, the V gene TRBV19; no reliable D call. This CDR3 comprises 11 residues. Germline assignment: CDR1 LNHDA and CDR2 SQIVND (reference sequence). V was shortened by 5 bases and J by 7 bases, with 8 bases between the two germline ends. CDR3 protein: CASSAGPGYTF. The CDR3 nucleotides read TGTGCCAGTAGTGCTGGGCCTGGCTACACCTTC.

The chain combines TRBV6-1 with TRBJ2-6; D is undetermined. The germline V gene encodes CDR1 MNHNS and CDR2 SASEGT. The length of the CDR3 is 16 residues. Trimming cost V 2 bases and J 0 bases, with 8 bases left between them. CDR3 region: CASSERVISGANVLTF. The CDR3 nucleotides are TGTGCCAGCAGTGAACGGGTTATCTCTGGGGCCAACGTCCTGACTTTC.

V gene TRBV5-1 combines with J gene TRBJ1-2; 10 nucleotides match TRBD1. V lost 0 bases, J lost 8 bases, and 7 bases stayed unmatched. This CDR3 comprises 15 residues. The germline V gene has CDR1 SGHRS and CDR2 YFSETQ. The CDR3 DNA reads TGCGCCAGCAGCTTGGCGGGGACAGGGGTAAGCGGCTACACCTTC. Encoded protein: CASSLAGTGVSGYTF.

In nucleotides, the CDR3 is TGTGCCACCAGCAGAGCTGAACTCAAGACCGGGGAGCTGTTTTTT. Protein sequence: CATSRAELKTGELFF. This sequence joins TRBV15 and TRBJ2-2; D is ambiguous. Looked up from germline, CDR1 is LNHNV and CDR2 is YYDKDF (reference sequence). There are 15 residues in the CDR3. Trimming pared 1 base from V and 5 bases from J, leaving 11 bases between.

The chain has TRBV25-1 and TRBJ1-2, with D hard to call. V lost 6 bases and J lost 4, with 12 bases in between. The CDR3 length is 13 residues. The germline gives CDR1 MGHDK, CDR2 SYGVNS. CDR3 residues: CASSSGQFYGYTF. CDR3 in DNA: TGTGCCAGCAGCTCGGGCCAATTCTATGGCTACACCTTC.

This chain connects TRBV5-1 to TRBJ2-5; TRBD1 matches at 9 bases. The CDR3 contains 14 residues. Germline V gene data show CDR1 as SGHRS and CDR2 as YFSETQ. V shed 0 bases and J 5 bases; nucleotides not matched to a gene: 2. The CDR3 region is CASSLGTGVETQYF. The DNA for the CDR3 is TGCGCCAGCAGCTTGGGGACAGGGGTGGAGACCCAGTACTTC.

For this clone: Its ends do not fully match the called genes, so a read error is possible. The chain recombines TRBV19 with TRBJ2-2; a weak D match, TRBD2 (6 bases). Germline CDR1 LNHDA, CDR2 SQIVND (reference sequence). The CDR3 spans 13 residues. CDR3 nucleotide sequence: TGTGCCAGTAGTCCCCTGGGTGGCGGGAAGCTGTTTTTT. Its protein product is CASSPLGGGKLFF. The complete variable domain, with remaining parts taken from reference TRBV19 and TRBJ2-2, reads DGGITQSPKYLFRKEGQNVTLSCEQNLNHDAMYWYRQDPGQGLRLIYYSQIVNDFQKGDIAEGYSVSREKKESFPLTVTSAQKNPTAFYLCASSPLGGGKLFFGEGSRLTVL.

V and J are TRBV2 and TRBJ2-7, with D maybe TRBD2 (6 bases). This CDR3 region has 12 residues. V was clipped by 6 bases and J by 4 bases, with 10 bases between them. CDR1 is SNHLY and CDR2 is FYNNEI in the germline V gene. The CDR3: CASRPGEYEQYF. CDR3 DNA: TGTGCCAGCAGACCGGGAGAGTACGAGCAGTACTTC.

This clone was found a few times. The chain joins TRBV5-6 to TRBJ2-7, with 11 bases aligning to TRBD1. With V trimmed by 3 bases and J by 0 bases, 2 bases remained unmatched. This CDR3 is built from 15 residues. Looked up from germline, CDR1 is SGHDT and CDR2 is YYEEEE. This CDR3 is CASSSGTGGSYEQYF. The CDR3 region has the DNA TGTGCCAGCAGCTCTGGGACAGGGGGCTCCTACGAGCAGTACTTC.

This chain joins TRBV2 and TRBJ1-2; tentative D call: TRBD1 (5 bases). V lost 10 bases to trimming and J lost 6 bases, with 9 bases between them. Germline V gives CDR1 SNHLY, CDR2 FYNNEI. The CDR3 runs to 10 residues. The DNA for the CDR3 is TGTGCCACCAGGGTGGATGGCTACACCTTC. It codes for CATRVDGYTF.

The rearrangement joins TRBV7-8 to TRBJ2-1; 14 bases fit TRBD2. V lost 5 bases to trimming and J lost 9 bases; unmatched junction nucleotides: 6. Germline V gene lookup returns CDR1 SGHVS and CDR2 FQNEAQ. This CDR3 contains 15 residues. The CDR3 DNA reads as TGTGCCAGCAGCCCGGGACTAGCGGGAGTAGGTGAGCAGTTCTTC. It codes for CASSPGLAGVGEQFF.

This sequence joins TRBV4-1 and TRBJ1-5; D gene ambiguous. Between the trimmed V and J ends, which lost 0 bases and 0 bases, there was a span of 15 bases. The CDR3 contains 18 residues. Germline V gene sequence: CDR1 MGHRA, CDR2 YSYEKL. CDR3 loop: CASSQEGIRSYSNQPQHF. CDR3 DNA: TGCGCCAGCAGCCAAGAGGGTATCAGATCATATAGCAATCAGCCCCAGCATTTT.

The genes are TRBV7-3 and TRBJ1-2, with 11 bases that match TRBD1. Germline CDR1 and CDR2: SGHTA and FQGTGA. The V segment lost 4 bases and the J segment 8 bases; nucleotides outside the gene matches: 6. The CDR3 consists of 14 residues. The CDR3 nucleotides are TGTGCCAGCAGCTCAGGACAGGGGGCGATCGGCTACACCTTC. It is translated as CASSSGQGAIGYTF. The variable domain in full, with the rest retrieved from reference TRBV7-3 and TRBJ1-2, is GAGVSQTPSNKVTEKGKYVELRCDPISGHTALYWYRQSLGQGPEFLIYFQGTGAADDSGLPNDRFFAVRPEGSVSTLKIQRTERGDSAVYLCASSSGQGAIGYTFGSGTRLTVV.

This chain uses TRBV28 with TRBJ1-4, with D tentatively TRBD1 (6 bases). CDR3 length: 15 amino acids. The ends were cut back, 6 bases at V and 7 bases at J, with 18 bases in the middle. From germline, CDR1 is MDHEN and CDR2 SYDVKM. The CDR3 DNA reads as TGTGCCAGCAGGGACCCAGGGGAGAGGGGTGAAAAACTGTTTTTT. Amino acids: CASRDPGERGEKLFF.

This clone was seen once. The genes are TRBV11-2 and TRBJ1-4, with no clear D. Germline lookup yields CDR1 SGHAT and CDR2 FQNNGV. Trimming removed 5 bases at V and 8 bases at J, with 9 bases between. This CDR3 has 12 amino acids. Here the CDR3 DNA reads TGTGCCAGCAGCCTACAAAGAGAAAAACTGTTTTTT. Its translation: CASSLQREKLFF.

CDR3: CASSQVSSGNTIYF. The CDR3 DNA sequence: TGTGCCAGCAGCCAGGTGAGCTCTGGAAACACCATATATTTT. V usage is TRBV3-1 (or the pseudogene TRBV3-2) and J usage is TRBJ1-3, with no clear D. Per germline, CDR1 LGHDT and CDR2 YNNKEL (reference sequence). The CDR3 sequence is 14 residues long. V lost 3 bases to trimming and J lost 0 bases, with 6 bases between them.

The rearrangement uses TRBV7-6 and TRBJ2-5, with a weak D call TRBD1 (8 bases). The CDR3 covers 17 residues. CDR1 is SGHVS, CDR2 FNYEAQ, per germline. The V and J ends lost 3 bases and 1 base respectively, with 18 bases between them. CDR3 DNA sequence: TGTGCCAGCAGCTTCGGTTGGACAGGGAGGGCCCAAGAGACCCAGTACTTC. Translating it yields CASSFGWTGRAQETQYF.

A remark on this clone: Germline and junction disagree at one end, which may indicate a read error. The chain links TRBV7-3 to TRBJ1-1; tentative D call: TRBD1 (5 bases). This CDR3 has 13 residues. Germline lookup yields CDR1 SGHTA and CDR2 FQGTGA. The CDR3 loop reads CASSVTGNTEAFF. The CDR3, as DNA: TGTGCCAGCAGCGTAACAGGTAACACTGAAGCTTTCTTT.

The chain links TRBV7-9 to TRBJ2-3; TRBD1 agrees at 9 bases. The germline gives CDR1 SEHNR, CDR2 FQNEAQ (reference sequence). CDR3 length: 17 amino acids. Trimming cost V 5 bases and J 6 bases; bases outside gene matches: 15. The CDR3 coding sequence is TGTGCCAGCAGCCCTAGGACAGGGGCGAAGGTTTCGGATACGCAGTATTTT. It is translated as CASSPRTGAKVSDTQYF.

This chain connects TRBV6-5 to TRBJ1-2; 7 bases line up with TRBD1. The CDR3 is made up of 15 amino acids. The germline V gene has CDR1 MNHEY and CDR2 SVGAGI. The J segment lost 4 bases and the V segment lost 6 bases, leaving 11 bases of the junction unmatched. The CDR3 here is CASRPIPTGIYGYTF. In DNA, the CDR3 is TGTGCCAGCAGACCCATTCCGACAGGGATCTATGGCTACACCTTC.

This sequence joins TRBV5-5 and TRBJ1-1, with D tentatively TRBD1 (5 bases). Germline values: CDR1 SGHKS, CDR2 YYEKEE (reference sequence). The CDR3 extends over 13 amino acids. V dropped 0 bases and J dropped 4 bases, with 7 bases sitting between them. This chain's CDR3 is CASSLVDTTEAFF. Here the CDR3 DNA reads TGTGCCAGCAGCTTGGTGGACACCACTGAAGCTTTCTTT. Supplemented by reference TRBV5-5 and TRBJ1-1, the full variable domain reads DAGVTQSPTHLIKTRGQQVTLRCSPISGHKSVSWYQQVLGQGPQFIFQYYEKEERGRGNFPDRFSARQFPNYSSELNVNALLLGDSALYLCASSLVDTTEAFFGQGTRLTVV.

The CDR3 DNA reads TGTGCCAGCAGCTTAGAAGGGGGAAATTCACCCCTCCACTTT. Encoded protein: CASSLEGGNSPLHF. The rearrangement uses TRBV11-1 and TRBJ1-6; maybe TRBD1 (6 bases). The germline V and J ends were trimmed by 1 base and 7 bases, with 8 bases remaining between them. This CDR3 is 14 amino acids long. Germline-derived CDR1 and CDR2 are SGHAT and FQDESV (reference sequence).